Listed below are T cell receptor beta chains from one sample, sequenced in a study of T cell responses to AZD1222 COVID-19 vaccine. Only in-frame clones appear in the TCRdb table, and some are missing; sequencing was by immunoSEQ multiplex PCR. Among 100,000 to 150,000 clones listed, about 87% were seen once. Sample: peripheral blood, taken on day 0 of AZD1222 vaccination. Source of these receptors: an adult in good health. CDR3s include the opening cysteine and the closing phenylalanine or tryptophan. The order of the fields is clone size, D gene, J gene, V gene, CDR3 protein, CDR3 DNA. The D gene is left open where the match is weak. The size entry is marked missing in some rows and otherwise reads once, few, many or a size class.

>NA|NA|TRBJ1-1|TRBV7-3
CASSPQPNTEAFF
TGTGCCAGCAGCCCTCAACCGAACACTGAAGCTTTCTTT
>NA|NA|TRBJ1-4|TRBV9
CASSVKGQGNEKLFF
TGTGCCAGCAGCGTAAAGGGGCAGGGAAATGAAAAACTGTTTTTT
>few|NA|TRBJ1-5|TRBV15
CATSRDFGRGQPQHF
TGTGCCACCAGCAGAGATTTTGGGCGCGGTCAGCCCCAGCATTTT
>NA|NA|TRBJ1-3|TRBV6-5
CASSPTVSGNTIYF
TGTGCCAGCAGTCCGACAGTCTCTGGAAACACCATATATTTT
>once|NA|TRBJ1-2|TRBV7-5
CVRSFERDFRAYGYTF
TGTGTCAGAAGCTTCGAAAGGGACTTTCGGGCCTATGGCTACACCTTC
>NA|NA|TRBJ1-6|TRBV27
CASSLPDYNSPLHF
TGTGCCAGCAGTTTGCCAGATTATAATTCACCCCTCCACTTT
>NA|NA|TRBJ2-1|TRBV13
CASSYSYNEQFF
TGTGCCAGCAGTTATTCCTACAATGAGCAGTTCTTC
>NA|TRBD2|TRBJ2-3|TRBV29-1
CSAEGGGLNTDTQYF
TGCAGCGCCGAAGGCGGGGGGCTCAACACAGATACGCAGTATTTT
>NA|NA|TRBJ1-6|TRBV3-1/TRBV3-2
CASSQGVQGSDSPLHF
TGTGCCAGCAGCCAAGGGGTCCAGGGGAGTGATTCACCCCTCCACTTT
>NA|NA|TRBJ2-7|TRBV29-1
CSVGEGAFSYEQYF
TGCAGCGTTGGGGAAGGCGCTTTCTCCTACGAGCAGTACTTC
>NA|NA|TRBJ1-1|TRBV6-5
CASIQQAGETEAFF
TGTGCCAGCATCCAACAGGCAGGAGAGACTGAAGCTTTCTTT
>NA|NA|TRBJ1-4|TRBV11-2
CASSPLGGWDEKLFF
TGTGCCAGCAGCCCCCTAGGTGGTTGGGATGAAAAACTGTTTTTT
>NA|NA|TRBJ1-6|TRBV7-8
CASSLATTQNSPLHF
TGTGCCAGCAGCTTAGCGACGACACAGAATTCACCCCTCCACTTT
>once|NA|TRBJ2-2|TRBV5-1
CASRLEDTNTGELFF
TGCGCCAGCAGGCTGGAGGACACTAACACCGGGGAGCTGTTTTTT
>once|NA|TRBJ2-7|TRBV11-2
CASSFFLYEQYF
TGTGCCAGCAGCTTTTTCCTCTACGAGCAGTACTTC
>NA|NA|TRBJ2-6|TRBV4-1
CASSHSTGGSGANVLTF
TGCGCCAGCTCCCATTCGACAGGAGGGTCGGGGGCCAACGTCCTGACTTTC
>NA|TRBD1|TRBJ1-1|TRBV27
CASRSGGTNTEAFF
TGTGCCAGCAGGTCAGGGGGCACGAACACTGAAGCTTTCTTT
>few|NA|TRBJ1-5|TRBV28
CASSFGLGQPQHF
TGTGCCAGCAGTTTTGGTTTGGGCCAGCCCCAGCATTTT
>NA|NA|TRBJ1-1|TRBV7-3
CASSPRGGTEAFF
TGTGCCAGCAGCCCCCGCGGGGGCACTGAAGCTTTCTTT
>NA|TRBD2|TRBJ2-3|TRBV5-4
CASSNGVGTRFADTQYF
TGTGCCAGCAGCAATGGGGTAGGGACTAGGTTTGCAGATACGCAGTATTTT
>NA|NA|TRBJ1-1|TRBV29-1
CSGAFVGTEAFF
TGCAGCGGGGCTTTCGTGGGCACTGAAGCTTTCTTT
>NA|NA|TRBJ2-1|TRBV15
CATSSSASRANEQFF
TGTGCCACCAGCAGTTCGGCTAGCAGGGCCAATGAGCAGTTCTTC
>NA|NA|TRBJ2-1|TRBV5-1
CASSFGDYNEQFF
TGCGCCAGCAGTTTCGGGGACTACAATGAGCAGTTCTTC
>few|NA|TRBJ1-5|TRBV19
CASSGRGGQLGRQPQHF
TGTGCCAGTAGTGGACGCGGGGGGCAGTTGGGCAGGCAGCCCCAGCATTTT
>NA|NA|TRBJ1-5|TRBV19
CASSMGQSSQPQHF
TGTGCCAGTAGTATGGGCCAGTCGAGCCAGCCCCAGCATTTT
>NA|NA|TRBJ2-7|TRBV12-2
CASRISRDRFYEQYF
TGTGCAAGTCGCATTTCCCGGGACAGGTTCTACGAGCAGTACTTC
>NA|NA|TRBJ2-3|TRBV27
CASSEFPGDTDTQYF
TGTGCCAGCAGTGAGTTTCCAGGCGATACTGATACGCAGTATTTT
>NA|TRBD1|TRBJ2-5|TRBV11-2
CASSLGLQGGETQYF
TGTGCCAGCAGCTTAGGGCTACAGGGGGGAGAGACCCAGTACTTC
>NA|TRBD1|TRBJ2-5|TRBV3-1/TRBV3-2
CASSQAGTGLETQYF
TGTGCCAGCAGCCAAGCCGGGACAGGTCTAGAGACCCAGTACTTC
>NA|TRBD1|TRBJ1-4|TRBV19
CASSDDRETEKLFF
TGTGCCAGTAGTGATGACAGGGAAACTGAAAAACTGTTTTTT
>NA|NA|TRBJ1-2|TRBV6-2/TRBV6-3
CASSYLENYGYTF
TGTGCCAGCAGTTATTTAGAGAACTATGGCTACACCTTC
>NA|NA|TRBJ1-6|TRBV27
CASSFRGGRSPLHF
TGTGCCAGCAGTTTTCGGGGGGGGCGTTCACCCCTCCACTTT
>NA|TRBD1|TRBJ1-6|TRBV6-5
CASSRTGADNSPLHF
TGTGCCAGCAGTCGGACAGGGGCGGATAATTCACCCCTCCACTTT
>NA|TRBD2|TRBJ2-5|TRBV10-3
CAISELALALGGETQYF
TGTGCCATCAGTGAGTTAGCTCTAGCGCTGGGAGGGGAGACCCAGTACTTC
>NA|NA|TRBJ1-5|TRBV12-3/TRBV12-4
CASSLPNQPQHF
TGTGCCAGCAGTCTGCCTAATCAGCCCCAGCATTTT
>NA|NA|TRBJ2-7|TRBV7-6
CASSLEWGNYEQYF
TGTGCCAGCAGCTTAGAGTGGGGGAACTACGAGCAGTACTTC
>NA|TRBD1|TRBJ1-6|TRBV27
CASRLKGQGVYNSPLHF
TGTGCCAGCAGGCTGAAAGGACAGGGGGTTTATAATTCACCCCTCCACTTT
>NA|TRBD1|TRBJ2-1|TRBV5-1
CASSQQGASFEQFF
TGCGCCAGCAGCCAACAGGGGGCTTCGTTTGAGCAGTTCTTC